This is a list of T cell receptor beta chains from one sample in a study of T-cell memory formation after mild COVID-19. TCRdb re-derived calls from the 5' RACE reads in MiXCR, one entry per CDR3 protein. Among a few hundred thousand distinct CDR3 sequences listed, around 27% were seen once. Sequenced input: PBMCs or a T cell subset sorted from them (not recorded which). These receptors were taken from an adult woman who had mild COVID-19 (a few samples of this study predate the infection). Cell type and time point are not known. Both conserved end residues are part of each CDR3. Each record gives: J gene, clone size, V gene, D gene, CDR3 protein, CDR3 DNA. A D gene is named only where the DNA matches it firmly. Some rows mark clone size as missing; the rest say once, few, many or name a class of expanded clone.

TRBJ1-1 | few | TRBV18 | NA | CASSPRGTLNTEAFF | TGTGCCAGCTCACCCCGAGGGACATTAAACACTGAAGCTTTCTTT
TRBJ1-4 | NA | TRBV15 | NA | CATSLRARPNEKLFF | TGTGCCACCAGCCTTAGAGCGCGTCCCAATGAAAAACTGTTTTTT
TRBJ2-7 | NA | TRBV5-4 | TRBD2 | CASSLVGSGGYYEQYF | TGTGCCAGCAGCTTGGTTGGTAGCGGGGGATACTACGAGCAGTACTTC
TRBJ1-1 | few | TRBV20-1 | TRBD1 | CSARGGGGNTEAFF | TGCAGTGCCCGAGGGGGCGGCGGGAACACTGAAGCTTTCTTT
TRBJ1-5 | NA | TRBV7-9 | NA | CASSLLGQSQPQHF | TGTGCCAGCAGCTTACTGGGGCAGAGTCAGCCCCAGCATTTT
TRBJ2-7 | NA | TRBV5-6 | NA | CASSLGASILNEQYF | TGTGCCAGCAGCTTAGGGGCCTCAATCCTCAACGAGCAGTACTTC
TRBJ2-1 | few | TRBV19 | NA | CASTLGNEQFF | TGTGCCAGTACCCTGGGAAATGAGCAGTTCTTC
TRBJ2-2 | NA | TRBV20-1 | TRBD2 | CSASQAGGPIGELFF | TGCAGTGCCAGTCAGGCGGGAGGGCCTATCGGGGAGCTGTTTTTT
TRBJ2-6 | NA | TRBV20-1 | TRBD1 | CSAAGGGLSGANVLTF | TGCAGTGCCGCAGGGGGTGGCCTGTCTGGGGCCAACGTCCTGACTTTC
TRBJ2-5 | NA | TRBV5-6 | TRBD2 | CASSDVASGRVETQYF | TGTGCCAGCAGCGATGTGGCTAGCGGGAGGGTAGAGACCCAGTACTTC
TRBJ2-5 | NA | TRBV29-1 | NA | CSVEPGTAKTQYF | TGCAGCGTTGAACCGGGGACTGCGAAGACCCAGTACTTC
TRBJ2-7 | NA | TRBV5-1 | TRBD2 | CASSHRSGRSYEQYF | TGCGCCAGCAGCCATCGTAGCGGGCGCTCCTACGAGCAGTACTTC
TRBJ2-1 | NA | TRBV24-1 | TRBD2 | CATSGTSGMNEQFF | TGTGCCACCAGTGGGACTAGCGGGATGAATGAGCAGTTCTTC
TRBJ1-4 | NA | TRBV30 | NA | CAWSVSLGKGEKLFF | TGTGCCTGGAGTGTATCGCTAGGGAAGGGTGAAAAACTGTTTTTT
TRBJ2-1 | NA | TRBV29-1 | TRBD2 | CSVLAEGSSYNEQFF | TGCAGCGTTCTAGCGGAGGGGAGCTCCTACAATGAGCAGTTCTTC
TRBJ2-2 | NA | TRBV11-2 | NA | CASSLGLRANTGELFF | TGTGCCAGCAGCTTAGGCCTGCGCGCGAACACCGGGGAGCTGTTTTTT
TRBJ1-2 | few | TRBV12-3/TRBV12-4 | NA | CASSRPTYGYTF | TGTGCCAGCAGCCGCCCGACCTATGGCTACACCTTC
TRBJ2-5 | NA | TRBV7-9 | TRBD2 | CASSLPSGRKETQYF | TGTGCCAGCAGCTTACCCAGCGGGAGAAAAGAGACCCAGTACTTC
TRBJ1-5 | NA | TRBV4-1 | NA | CASSQVEGYSNQPQHF | TGCGCCAGCAGCCAAGTCGAAGGATATAGCAATCAGCCCCAGCATTTT
TRBJ2-3 | NA | TRBV7-2 | TRBD2 | CASSPGLAGVSTDTQYF | TGTGCCAGCAGCCCGGGACTAGCGGGAGTGAGCACAGATACGCAGTATTTT
TRBJ2-1 | NA | TRBV12-3/TRBV12-4 | NA | CASSLHEQFF | TGTGCCAGCAGTCTCCATGAGCAGTTCTTC
TRBJ2-7 | NA | TRBV30 | TRBD1 | CAWSSRTGWYEQYF | TGTGCCTGGAGCTCCCGGACAGGGTGGTACGAGCAGTACTTC
TRBJ2-4 | NA | TRBV19 | NA | CASSTPSGGLIKNIQYF | TGTGCCAGTAGTACCCCATCCGGTGGGCTAATCAAAAACATTCAGTACTTC
TRBJ1-1 | NA | TRBV20-1 | TRBD1 | CSARDSARGDTEAFF | TGCAGTGCTAGAGATTCTGCCAGGGGGGACACTGAAGCTTTCTTT
TRBJ1-2 | few | TRBV12-3/TRBV12-4 | TRBD1 | CASSSSTGVYGYTF | TGTGCCAGCAGTTCCTCAACAGGGGTCTATGGCTACACCTTC